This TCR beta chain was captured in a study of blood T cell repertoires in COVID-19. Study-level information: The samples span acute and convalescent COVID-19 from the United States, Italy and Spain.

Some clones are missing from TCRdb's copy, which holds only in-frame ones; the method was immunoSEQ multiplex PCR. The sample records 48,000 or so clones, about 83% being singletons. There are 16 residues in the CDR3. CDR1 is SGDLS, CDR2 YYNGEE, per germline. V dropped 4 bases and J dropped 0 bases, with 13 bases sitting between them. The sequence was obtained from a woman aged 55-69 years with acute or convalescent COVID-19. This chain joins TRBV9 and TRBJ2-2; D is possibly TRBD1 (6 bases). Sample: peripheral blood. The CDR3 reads CASSFAGTPNTGELFF. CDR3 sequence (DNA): TGTGCCAGCAGCTTCGCCGGGACACCGAACACCGGGGAGCTGTTTTTT.